These T cell receptor beta chains were read from a single sample in a study of molecular identifiers for immune sequencing clone quantification. In TCRdb, the PCR reads were re-called with MiXCR into one record per CDR3 protein. The sample holds tens of thousands of distinct CDR3 sequences; 15% to 20% are singletons and the top ten take approximately 1.6%. The specimen sequenced was naive CD8+ T cells from blood, with Jurkat cell RNA spiked in. The receptors shown here come from a human donor in good health. Some libraries in this study had Jurkat cell RNA spiked in. CDR3s include the opening cysteine and the closing phenylalanine or tryptophan. Each record gives: V gene, J gene, clone size, D gene, CDR3 DNA, CDR3 protein. A D gene is named only where the DNA matches it firmly. Clone size is not always given. Where it is, it says once, few, many or a class for expanded clones.

>TRBV12-3/TRBV12-4|TRBJ2-3|many|NA
TGTGCCAGCAGTTTATTGGGCGGGAAGGGGTCGACTAGCACAGATACGCAGTATTTT
CASSLLGGKGSTSTDTQYF
>TRBV29-1|TRBJ1-2|NA|NA
TGCAGCGCCCGACAGGACTATGGCTACACCTTC
CSARQDYGYTF
>TRBV7-6|TRBJ2-7|many|TRBD2
TGTGCCAGCAGCTTATCTAGCGGGGGAACCTACGAGCAGTACTTC
CASSLSSGGTYEQYF
>TRBV21-1|TRBJ2-5|NA|NA
TGTGCCAGCAGGGCACTTCGGGGGCAAGAGACCCAGTACTTC
CASRALRGQETQYF
>TRBV3-1|TRBJ2-5|many|TRBD2
TGTGCCAGCAGCCAAGGCCTGGAGACTAGCGGGTGGGAGACCCAGTACTTC
CASSQGLETSGWETQYF
>TRBV5-1|TRBJ2-2|few|TRBD1
TGCGCCAGCAGCTTGCACGATATTTACAGGGGGAACACCGGGGAGCTGTTTTTT
CASSLHDIYRGNTGELFF
>TRBV7-2|TRBJ1-4|many|NA
TGTGCCAGCAGCCCCTGGGGGTATATCACTAATGAAAAACTGTTTTTT
CASSPWGYITNEKLFF
>TRBV2|TRBJ2-7|many|TRBD2
TGTGCCAGCGGTAGCGGGAGTGCTTACGAGCAGTACTTC
CASGSGSAYEQYF
>TRBV10-3|TRBJ2-3|many|TRBD1
TGTGCCATCAGTGAGTCAAAGACAGGGCCAGATACGCAGTATTTT
CAISESKTGPDTQYF
>TRBV12-5|TRBJ2-5|NA|TRBD2
TGTGCTAGTGGTTTGGACTGGGCGGGAGGGCCGGAGACCCAGTACTTC
CASGLDWAGGPETQYF
>TRBV7-9|TRBJ2-3|many|NA
TGTGCCAGCAGCTTTATCTACACACAGGGTACGCAGTATTTT
CASSFIYTQGTQYF